The 7 T cell receptor beta chains presented below share a single source sample, sequenced in a study of blood T cell repertoires in COVID-19. Assay used: immunoSEQ multiplex PCR; TCRdb lists only in-frame clones, some missing. The profile shows 200,000 to 300,000 clones, approximately 84% of them singletons. The sequenced material came from peripheral blood. These receptors originate from a man aged 45 to 65 with acute or convalescent COVID-19.

This chain links TRBV6-1 with TRBJ2-3, with TRBD2 identical over 9 bases. The J segment lost 5 bases and the V segment lost 3 bases, leaving 6 bases of the junction unmatched. The CDR3 covers 15 residues. Germline CDR1 is MNHNS and CDR2 is SASEGT. The CDR3 DNA is TGTGCCAGCAGTGACGAGCGGGAGGTTAGAGATACGCAGTATTTT. Translation: CASSDEREVRDTQYF.

V and J are TRBV15 and TRBJ1-5; 7 bases map to TRBD1. The length of the CDR3 is 14 residues. Germline values: CDR1 LNHNV, CDR2 YYDKDF (reference sequence). V lost 2 bases to trimming and J lost 4 bases; unmatched junction nucleotides: 2. CDR3: CATSRRTGNQPQHF. The CDR3 DNA is TGTGCCACCAGCAGACGGACAGGAAATCAGCCCCAGCATTTT.

This rearrangement joins TRBV5-4 to TRBJ2-7, with 7 nucleotides matching TRBD2. The CDR3 is 18 amino acids. Looked up from germline, CDR1 is SGHNT and CDR2 is YYREEE (reference sequence). After removal of 1 base from V and 4 bases from J, the junction contained 17 bases not matched to a gene. The CDR3 DNA reads TGTGCCAGCAGCTTGTTACGTCCGGGGGGATCCCCCGTTTACGAGCAGTACTTC. Translating gives CASSLLRPGGSPVYEQYF.

The sample holds a few counts of this clone. The rearrangement links TRBV4-1 to TRBJ1-5; 8 nucleotides line up with TRBD1. The CDR3 is 15 amino acids. Germline CDR1 reads MGHRA; CDR2 reads YSYEKL. Losses at the gene ends were 6 bases for V and 2 bases for J; bases not matched to a gene: 6. CDR3: CASSPTGVRNQPQHF. CDR3 DNA sequence: TGCGCCAGCAGTCCGACAGGGGTGCGCAATCAGCCCCAGCATTTT.

This sequence joins TRBV5-1 and TRBJ2-3, with 10 bases matching TRBD2. Germline trimming cut 0 bases from V and 2 bases from J; bases unmatched to any gene: 9. Germline loops: CDR1 SGHRS, CDR2 YFSETQ. The length of the CDR3 is 18 residues. The CDR3 DNA follows: TGCGCCAGCAGCTTGGTCAGCGCACTAGCGGGGCTCACAGATACGCAGTATTTT. Residues: CASSLVSALAGLTDTQYF.

This clone turned up a few times. The chain employs TRBV4-1 and TRBJ1-2; a possible D gene is TRBD1 (5 bases). The V gene's germline CDR1 is MGHRA and CDR2 YSYEKL. Trimming took off 2 bases at V and 3 bases at J, with 10 bases between the two ends. This CDR3 region has 14 residues. CDR3 coding DNA: TGCGCCAGCAGCCAACTCGGGGGTTACTATGGCTACACCTTC. It yields the protein CASSQLGGYYGYTF.

The V gene is TRBV20-1, the J gene TRBJ2-7; unclear D gene. Trimming cost V 3 bases and J 0 bases, with 6 bases left between them. This CDR3 is 12 amino acids long. Germline V CDR1 and CDR2: DFQATT, SNEGSKA (reference sequence). In DNA, the CDR3 is TGCAGTGCTAGTGATAACTCCTACGAGCAGTACTTC. It specifies CSASDNSYEQYF.